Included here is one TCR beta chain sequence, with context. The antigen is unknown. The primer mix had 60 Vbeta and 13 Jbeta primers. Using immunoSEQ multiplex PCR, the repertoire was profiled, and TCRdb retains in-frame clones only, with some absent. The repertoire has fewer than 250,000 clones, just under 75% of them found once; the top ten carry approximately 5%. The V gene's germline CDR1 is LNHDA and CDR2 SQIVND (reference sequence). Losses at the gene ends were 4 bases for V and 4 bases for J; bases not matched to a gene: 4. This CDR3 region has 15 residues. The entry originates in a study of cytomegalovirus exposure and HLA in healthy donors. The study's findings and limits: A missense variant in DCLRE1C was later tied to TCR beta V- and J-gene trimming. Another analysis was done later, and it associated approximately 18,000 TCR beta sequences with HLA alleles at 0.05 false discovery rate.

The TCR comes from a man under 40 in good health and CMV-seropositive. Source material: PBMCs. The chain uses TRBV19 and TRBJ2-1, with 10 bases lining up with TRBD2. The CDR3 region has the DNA TGTGCCAGTAGTACCGGACTAGCGGAGTACAATGAGCAGTTCTTC. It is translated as CASSTGLAEYNEQFF.